This T cell receptor (beta chain) was retrieved from a study of response to subunit inactivated influenza vaccine. The ends lost 9 bases at V and 1 base at J; junction bases unmatched: 3. Germline V gives CDR1 SEHNR, CDR2 FQNEAQ (reference sequence). CDR3 size: 13 residues. TCRdb itself ran the RT-PCR reads through MiXCR, one entry per CDR3 protein. Of 700,000 to 800,000 distinct CDR3 sequences in the sample, around 20% were seen once. Specimen: PBMCs from blood, collected more than 4 days after vaccination. This TCR was sampled from a man aged 45-65 years who received an inactivated influenza vaccine. J is TRBJ2-3 and V is TRBV7-9; TRBD1 matches 8 bases. The chain's CDR3 is CASVTGGTDTQYF. The DNA of the CDR3 is TGTGCCAGTGTGACAGGGGGCACAGATACGCAGTATTTT.